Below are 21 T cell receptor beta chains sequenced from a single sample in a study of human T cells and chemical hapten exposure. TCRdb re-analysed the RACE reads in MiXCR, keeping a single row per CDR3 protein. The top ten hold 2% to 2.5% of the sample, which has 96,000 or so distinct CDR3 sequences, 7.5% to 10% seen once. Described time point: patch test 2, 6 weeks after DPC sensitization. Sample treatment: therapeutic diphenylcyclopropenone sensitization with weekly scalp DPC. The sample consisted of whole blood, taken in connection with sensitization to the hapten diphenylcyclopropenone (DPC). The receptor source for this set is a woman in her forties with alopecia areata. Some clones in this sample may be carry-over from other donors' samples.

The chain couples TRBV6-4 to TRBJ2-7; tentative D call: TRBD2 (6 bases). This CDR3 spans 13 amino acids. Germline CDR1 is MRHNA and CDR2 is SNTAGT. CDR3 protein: CVRLTGLTYEQYF. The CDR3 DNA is TGTGTCAGATTGACGGGACTTACCTACGAGCAGTACTTC.

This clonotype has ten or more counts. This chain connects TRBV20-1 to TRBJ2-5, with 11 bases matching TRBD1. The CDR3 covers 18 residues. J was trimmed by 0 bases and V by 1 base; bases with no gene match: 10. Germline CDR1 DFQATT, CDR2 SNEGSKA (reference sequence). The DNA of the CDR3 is TGCAGTGCTAGAGGGCCGGACAGGGGGCCGAGGTACCAAGAGACCCAGTACTTC. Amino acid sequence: CSARGPDRGPRYQETQYF.

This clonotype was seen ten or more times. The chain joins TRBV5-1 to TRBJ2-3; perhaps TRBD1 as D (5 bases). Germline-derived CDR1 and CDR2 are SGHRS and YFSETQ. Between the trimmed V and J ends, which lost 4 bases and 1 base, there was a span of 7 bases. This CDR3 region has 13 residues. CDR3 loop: CASSGRGTDTQYF. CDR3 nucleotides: TGCGCCAGCAGCGGCAGGGGCACAGATACGCAGTATTTT.

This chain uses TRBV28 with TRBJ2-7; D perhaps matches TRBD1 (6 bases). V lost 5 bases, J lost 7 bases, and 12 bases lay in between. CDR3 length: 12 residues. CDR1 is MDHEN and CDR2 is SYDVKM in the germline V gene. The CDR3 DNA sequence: TGTGCCAGCAGTAAACAGGGTAATGAGCAGTACTTC. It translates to CASSKQGNEQYF.

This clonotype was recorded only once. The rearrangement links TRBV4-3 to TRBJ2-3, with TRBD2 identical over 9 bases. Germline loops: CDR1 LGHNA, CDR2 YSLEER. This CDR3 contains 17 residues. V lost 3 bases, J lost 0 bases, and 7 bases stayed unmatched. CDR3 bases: TGCGCCAGCAGCCAGGAAATAGCGGGAGCTAGCACAGATACGCAGTATTTT. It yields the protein CASSQEIAGASTDTQYF.

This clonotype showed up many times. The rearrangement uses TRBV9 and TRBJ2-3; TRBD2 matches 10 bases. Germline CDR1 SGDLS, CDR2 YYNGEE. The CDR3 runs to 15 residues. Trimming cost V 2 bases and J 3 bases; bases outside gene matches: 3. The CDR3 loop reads CASSVASGRTDTQYF. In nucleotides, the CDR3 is TGTGCCAGCAGCGTCGCTAGCGGGAGAACAGATACGCAGTATTTT.

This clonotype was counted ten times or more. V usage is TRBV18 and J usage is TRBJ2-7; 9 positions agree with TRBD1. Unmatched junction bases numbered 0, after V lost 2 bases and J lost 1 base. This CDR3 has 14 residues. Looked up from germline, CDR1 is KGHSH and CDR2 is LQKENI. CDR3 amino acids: CASSPGTGSYEQYF. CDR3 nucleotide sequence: TGTGCCAGCTCACCAGGGACAGGGTCCTACGAGCAGTACTTC.

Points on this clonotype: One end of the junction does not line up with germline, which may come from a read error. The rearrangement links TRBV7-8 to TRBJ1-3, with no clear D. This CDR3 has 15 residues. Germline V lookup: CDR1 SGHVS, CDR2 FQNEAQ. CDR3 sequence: CASSLSWGSQNSIYF. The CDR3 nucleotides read TGTGCCAGCAGCTTAAGCTGGGGATCCCAGAACAGCATATATTTT.

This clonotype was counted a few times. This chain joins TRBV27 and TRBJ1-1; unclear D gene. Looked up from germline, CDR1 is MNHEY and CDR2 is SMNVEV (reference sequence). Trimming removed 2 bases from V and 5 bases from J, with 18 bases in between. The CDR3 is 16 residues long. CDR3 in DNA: TGTGCCAGCAGTTTAGGCCTCCGGGTGAGAGGGACTGAAGCTTTCTTT. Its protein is CASSLGLRVRGTEAFF.

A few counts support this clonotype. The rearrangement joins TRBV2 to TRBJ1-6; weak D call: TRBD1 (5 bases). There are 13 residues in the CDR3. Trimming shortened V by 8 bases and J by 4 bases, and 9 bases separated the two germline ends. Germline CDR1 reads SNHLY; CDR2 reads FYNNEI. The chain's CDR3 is CASADRYNSPLHF. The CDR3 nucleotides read TGTGCCAGCGCCGACAGATATAATTCACCCCTCCACTTT.

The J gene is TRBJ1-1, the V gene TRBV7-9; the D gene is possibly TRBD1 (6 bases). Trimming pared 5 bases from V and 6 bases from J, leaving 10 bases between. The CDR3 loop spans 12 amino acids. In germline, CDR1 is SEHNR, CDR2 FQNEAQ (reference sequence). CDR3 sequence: CASSHEGAEAFF. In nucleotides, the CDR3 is TGTGCCAGCAGCCACGAGGGGGCTGAAGCTTTCTTT.

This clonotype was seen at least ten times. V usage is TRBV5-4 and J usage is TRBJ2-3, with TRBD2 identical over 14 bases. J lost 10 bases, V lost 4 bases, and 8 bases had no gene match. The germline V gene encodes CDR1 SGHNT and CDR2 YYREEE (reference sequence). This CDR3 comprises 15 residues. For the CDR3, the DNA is TGTGCCAGCAGCGTCGGGACTAGCGGGAGTGTGGCGCAGTATTTT. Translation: CASSVGTSGSVAQYF.

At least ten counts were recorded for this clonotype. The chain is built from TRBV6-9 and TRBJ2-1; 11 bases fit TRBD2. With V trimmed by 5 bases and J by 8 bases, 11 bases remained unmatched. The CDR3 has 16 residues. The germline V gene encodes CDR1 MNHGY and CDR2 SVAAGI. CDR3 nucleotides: TGTGCCAGCAGTGATACTACTAGCGGGAGTGTTGATGAGCAGTTCTTC. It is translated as CASSDTTSGSVDEQFF.

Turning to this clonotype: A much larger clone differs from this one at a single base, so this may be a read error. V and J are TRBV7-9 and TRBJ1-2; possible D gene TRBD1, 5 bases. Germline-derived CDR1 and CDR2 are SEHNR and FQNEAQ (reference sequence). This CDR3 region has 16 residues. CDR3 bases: TGTGCCAGCAGCTTATCGTTTCGCAGAGGGGACTATGACTACACCTTC. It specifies CASSLSFRRGDYDYTF.

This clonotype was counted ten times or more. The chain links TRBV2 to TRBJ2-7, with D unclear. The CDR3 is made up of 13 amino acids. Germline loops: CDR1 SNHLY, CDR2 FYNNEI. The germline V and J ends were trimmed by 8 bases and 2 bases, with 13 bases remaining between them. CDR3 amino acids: CASAPDETYEQYF. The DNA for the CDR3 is TGTGCCAGCGCCCCAGACGAGACCTACGAGCAGTACTTC.

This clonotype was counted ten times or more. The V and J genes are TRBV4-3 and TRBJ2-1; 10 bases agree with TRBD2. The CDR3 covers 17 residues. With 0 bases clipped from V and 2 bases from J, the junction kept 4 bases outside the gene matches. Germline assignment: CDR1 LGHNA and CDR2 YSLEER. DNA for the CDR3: TGCGCCAGCAGCCAAGACCCAGGACTAGCGGCCTACAATGAGCAGTTCTTC. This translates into CASSQDPGLAAYNEQFF.

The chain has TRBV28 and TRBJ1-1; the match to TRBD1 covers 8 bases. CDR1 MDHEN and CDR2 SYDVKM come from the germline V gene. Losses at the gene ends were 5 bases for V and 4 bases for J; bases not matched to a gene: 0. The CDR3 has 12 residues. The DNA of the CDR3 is TGTGCCAGCAGTACAGGGGGCACTGAAGCTTTCTTT. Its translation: CASSTGGTEAFF.

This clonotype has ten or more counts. This chain's CDR3 is CSVGGPSTDTQYF. The CDR3 DNA is TGCAGCGTTGGGGGACCCAGCACAGATACGCAGTATTTT. The chain couples TRBV29-1 to TRBJ2-3, with D perhaps matching TRBD1 or TRBD2 (5 bases each). The ends were cut back, 4 bases at V and 0 bases at J, with 8 bases in the middle. The CDR3 covers 13 residues. Germline CDR1 and CDR2: SQVTM and ANQGSEA.

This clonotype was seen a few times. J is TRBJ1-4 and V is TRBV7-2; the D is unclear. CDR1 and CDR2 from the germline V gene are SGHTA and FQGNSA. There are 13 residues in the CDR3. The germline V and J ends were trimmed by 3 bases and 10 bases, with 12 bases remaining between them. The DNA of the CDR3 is TGTGCCAGCAGCTTCCCCCGAAGAGGAAAACTGTTTTTT. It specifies CASSFPRRGKLFF.

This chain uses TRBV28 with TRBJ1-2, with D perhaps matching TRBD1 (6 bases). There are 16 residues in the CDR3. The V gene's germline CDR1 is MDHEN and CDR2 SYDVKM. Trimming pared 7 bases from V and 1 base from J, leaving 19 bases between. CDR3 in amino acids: CASTPSGGQLNYGYTF. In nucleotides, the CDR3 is TGTGCCAGCACCCCTTCGGGGGGACAACTTAACTATGGCTACACCTTC.

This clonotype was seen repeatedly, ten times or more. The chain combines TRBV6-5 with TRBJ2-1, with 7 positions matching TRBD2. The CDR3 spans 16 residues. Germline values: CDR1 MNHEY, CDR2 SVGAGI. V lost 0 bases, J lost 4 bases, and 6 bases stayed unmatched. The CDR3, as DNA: TGTGCCAGCAGTTACTCTTCCCGGGGAGGGTACAATGAGCAGTTCTTC. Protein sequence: CASSYSSRGGYNEQFF.